This T cell receptor beta chain was profiled in a study of T cell responses to AZD1222 COVID-19 vaccine (dated by TCRdb to the early 2020s). At the level of the whole study: A total of about 230 trial participants underwent TCR sequencing, of whom some 210 received two doses of AZD1222 and roughly 25 received two doses of the MenACWY control vaccine. Enrollment into the trials was organized by age into subgroups of 18-55, 56-69 and 70-plus years, and those subgroups contained approximately 160, 26 and 62 TCR-sequenced participants, respectively. Paper-wide results and their limitations: The 56-69-year group was small, and its depth increase did not reach significance, likely because of low power. Conclusions about previously exposed vaccinees were limited because only a handful of AZD1222 recipients were SARS-CoV-2 seropositive at baseline. Participants were mostly white British and included more females than males, and it was suggested by the authors that clonal diversity may have been underestimated. After two AZD1222 doses, spike-specific TCR breadth and depth were significantly higher than at day 0 and than in MenACWY recipients. Because no samples from the day 14 peak response were available, repertoires could be characterized only after the peak T cell response. Reportedly, almost half of the unique spike-specific TCRs recognized epitopes lying outside the regions that are mutated in the B.1.351 and B.1.1.7 variants. The whole spike protein was spanned by vaccine-associated CD4 TCRs, and dominant responses were seen in regions 160-218 and 743-854.

The CDR3 regions of human TCRbeta chains were analyzed by immunosequencing. The paper's data handling went like this. Repertoire TCRs were checked for matches against a reference library of SARS-CoV-2-specific TCRs that had been generated using the MIRA antigen-specificity platform. Breadth meant the fraction of unique TCRs that were SARS-CoV-2-associated, whereas depth meant the fraction of total T cells that were SARS-CoV-2-associated. Using the MIRA data, each spike-specific TCR was assigned both to the spike region to which the TCR was reactive and to a CD4 or CD8 class. Log10-transformed breadth and depth values were compared by one-way ANOVA with Sidak's multiple comparisons tests. The table comes from immuneACCESS by way of TCRdb, which keeps in-frame sequences with V and J called. Part of the clones is missing from these tables; in studies checked, under half for an unresolved V gene and the rest for unknown reasons. Clone size and the V and J calls come from that table; the DNA yielded D and trimming. The sample has 200,000 or so clones on record, more than 75% of them singletons. The ten largest clones represent around 2.9% of the sample.

Per the publication, the time point label means: baseline before first vaccination. In the paper's terms, the treatment or condition label means: meningococcal conjugate vaccine given as trial control. The vaccinee samples were drawn from two UK trials, COV001 and COV002, one of which was a single-blind randomized controlled phase 2/3 trial testing AZD1222 (ChAdOx1 nCoV-19) in healthy adults. For TCRbeta chain sequencing, PBMC samples were collected from trial participants at day 0 and at day 28 after the second dose. This clone has a single count. Its recognized antigen is unknown. Base-call qualities are not available, and no considerably larger clone is one nucleotide away. The TCR originated in an adult in good health. The specimen was peripheral blood, collected on day 0 of MenACWY control vaccination.

The DNA sequence is as follows: TGTGCCAGCAGTACCTCGGGACAGAACACTGAAGCTTTCTTT. The translation is CASSTSGQNTEAFF. The chain is made from TRBV6-5 and TRBJ1-1; the D region possibly corresponds to TRBD1 (6 bases align). The V and J ends are trimmed by 5 bases and 1 base, leaving 11 bases between them. The CDR3 runs 14 amino acids, cysteine and phenylalanine included. The DNA shown is the 42-base CDR3, in frame from base 1. According to the germline V gene, CDR1 reads MNHEY and CDR2 reads SVGAGI.